This TCR beta chain was sequenced during a study of T cell responses to AZD1222 COVID-19 vaccine. Study summary: Pooling covered second doses at about 4 or about 12 weeks. General study findings and limits: Just a handful of AZD1222 recipients tested seropositive at baseline. Clonal diversity was possibly underestimated, and white British individuals and females predominated among donors. Vaccination with two AZD1222 doses was followed by a rise in Spike-specific TCR breadth and depth.

Sequenced by immunoSEQ multiplex PCR; TCRdb stores in-frame clones only, minus some. The sample yields some 83,000 clones, approximately 90% seen once. Note on this clone: The antigen is unknown.

Trimming pared 5 bases from V and 6 bases from J, leaving 16 bases between. The germline gives CDR1 SGHAT, CDR2 FQNNGV. The CDR3 has 14 residues. The specimen was peripheral blood, collected on day 0 of AZD1222 vaccination. V usage is TRBV11-2 and J usage is TRBJ1-1; D unresolved. The receptor was isolated from an adult in good health. As DNA, the CDR3 is TGTGCCAGCAGCCCCCATCTAAGTGGGGCTGAAGCTTTCTTT. It yields the protein CASSPHLSGAEAFF.